This T cell receptor beta chain appears in the sequencing data of a study of identical twins. The CDR3 is 12 amino acids. Germline V gives CDR1 SGHDN, CDR2 FVKESK. With 2 bases removed from V and 4 bases from J, the gap between germline ends came to 5 bases. TCRdb re-called the 5' RACE reads with MiXCR, one entry per CDR3 protein. This sample carries 120,000 to 150,000 distinct CDR3 sequences, around 3.5% of them seen once, and the ten largest clones take more than 7%. Study outcomes and limitations: Fewer insertions marked abundant cord blood beta clonotypes; young adult naive trended weakly, memory not at all.

This clonotype was observed many times. Its antigen is currently unknown. The chain is built from TRBV14 and TRBJ2-5; D is unresolved. Sequenced: memory T cells sorted from blood. This receptor was identified in a man between 18 and 35 years old in good health. The CDR3 region is CASSQSGETQYF. DNA of the CDR3: TGTGCCAGCAGCCAATCGGGAGAGACCCAGTACTTC.